The 23 T cell receptor beta chains reported below all come from one sample, sequenced in a study of T cell responses to AZD1222 COVID-19 vaccine. Clones were sequenced by immunoSEQ multiplex PCR, and TCRdb holds only the in-frame ones, with some missing. The sample has 100,000 to 150,000 clones, 70% to 90% seen once. Sequencing used peripheral blood, obtained on day 0 of AZD1222 vaccination. These receptors were taken from an adult in good health.

The chain has TRBV24-1 and TRBJ1-2, with D perhaps matching TRBD1 (5 bases). Trimming took 7 bases from V and 8 from J, leaving 19 bases between them. The CDR3 extends over 14 amino acids. Germline values: CDR1 KGHDR, CDR2 SFDVKD. In DNA form, the CDR3 reads TGTGCCACCAGCTCGGGAGGGGAGAGGAGGGGCTACACCTTC. Translation: CATSSGGERRGYTF.

This chain connects TRBV6-4 to TRBJ2-7, with a weak D call TRBD1 (5 bases). Per germline, CDR1 MRHNA and CDR2 SNTAGT. The CDR3 runs to 13 residues. The germline V and J ends were trimmed by 4 bases and 4 bases, with 11 bases remaining between them. The CDR3 DNA sequence: TGTGCCAGCAGTGCAGAAAGGGGTTACGAGCAGTACTTC. As protein: CASSAERGYEQYF.

The rearrangement uses TRBV3-1 (or the pseudogene TRBV3-2) and TRBJ2-3, with TRBD1 identical over 8 bases. Per germline, CDR1 LGHDT and CDR2 YNNKEL (reference sequence). The ends lost 1 base at V and 4 bases at J; junction bases unmatched: 4. This CDR3 comprises 15 residues. The CDR3, as DNA: TGTGCCAGCAGCCAAGGACAGGGGCCCTCAGATACGCAGTATTTT. It is translated as CASSQGQGPSDTQYF.

The CDR3 protein is CASSSSEAAANEKLFF. CDR3 DNA sequence: TGTGCCAGCAGTTCGTCCGAGGCAGCCGCGAATGAAAAACTGTTTTTT. This chain uses TRBV28 with TRBJ1-4; D not resolved. From germline, CDR1 is MDHEN and CDR2 SYDVKM. V gave up 4 bases and J gave up 5 bases, with 17 bases separating them. This CDR3 has 16 amino acids.

V and J are TRBV30 and TRBJ2-5, with D tentatively TRBD1 or TRBD2 (5 bases each). The V and J ends lost 7 bases and 5 bases respectively, with 17 bases between them. Germline CDR1 is GTSNPN and CDR2 is SVGIG (reference sequence). This CDR3 region has 13 residues. The CDR3 nucleotides are TGTGCCTTTTCCCGGGACCGTCCGGAGACCCAGTACTTC. It is translated as CAFSRDRPETQYF.

The chain is built from TRBV7-3 and TRBJ1-5; D not resolved. Looked up from germline, CDR1 is SGHTA and CDR2 is FQGTGA. The CDR3 is made up of 13 amino acids. Trimming took off 1 base at V and 8 bases at J, with 9 bases between the two ends. The CDR3 region is CASSLNGFEPQHF. In DNA, the CDR3 is TGTGCCAGCAGCTTAAACGGATTTGAGCCCCAGCATTTT. Variable domain in full (rest from reference TRBV7-3 and TRBJ1-5): GAGVSQTPSNKVTEKGKYVELRCDPISGHTALYWYRQSLGQGPEFLIYFQGTGAADDSGLPNDRFFAVRPEGSVSTLKIQRTERGDSAVYLCASSLNGFEPQHFGDGTRLSIL.

This clone was recorded only once. The chain is built from TRBV7-8 and TRBJ2-7; D gene ambiguous. The CDR3 covers 11 residues. Germline V lookup: CDR1 SGHVS, CDR2 FQNEAQ. Trimming took 5 bases from V and 9 from J, leaving 11 bases between them. This CDR3 reads CASSPLERQYF. The DNA of the CDR3 is TGTGCCAGCAGCCCCCTAGAACGGCAGTACTTC.

The chain uses TRBV7-8 and TRBJ1-1; possibly TRBD1 for D (5 bases). The CDR3 length is 15 residues. The V and J ends lost 0 bases and 6 bases respectively, with 14 bases between them. Germline-derived CDR1 and CDR2 are SGHVS and FQNEAQ. In nucleotides, the CDR3 is TGTGCCAGCAGCTTAGCCCAGGGCCTGATCGCTGAAGCTTTCTTT. This gives the protein CASSLAQGLIAEAFF.

The V gene is TRBV6-2 or TRBV6-3, the J gene TRBJ1-2, with D possibly matching TRBD1 (6 bases). Trimming removed 4 bases at V and 4 bases at J, with 16 bases between. The CDR3 totals 15 residues. The V gene's germline CDR1 is MNHEY and CDR2 SVGEGT. This chain's CDR3 is CASSFLIRQAYGYTF. In DNA form, the CDR3 reads TGTGCCAGCAGTTTCCTAATACGACAGGCCTATGGCTACACCTTC.

The chain joins TRBV5-4 to TRBJ1-1; D remains ambiguous. Germline CDR1 is SGHNT and CDR2 is YYREEE (reference sequence). The CDR3 contains 13 residues. Trimming stripped 0 bases from V and 3 bases from J, with 6 bases between. CDR3 region: CASSLGLDTEAFF. The CDR3 DNA follows: TGTGCCAGCAGCTTGGGGCTAGACACTGAAGCTTTCTTT.

This chain uses TRBV5-6 with TRBJ2-7; 10 positions match TRBD2. This CDR3 has 18 residues. CDR1 and CDR2 (germline): SGHDT, YYEEEE. After removal of 2 bases from V and 5 bases from J, the junction contained 16 bases not matched to a gene. The CDR3 here is CASSFRASGGLPYHEQYF. Written as DNA, the CDR3 is TGTGCCAGCAGCTTCCGGGCTAGCGGGGGCCTCCCCTATCACGAGCAGTACTTC.

DNA of the CDR3: TGTGCCAGCAGCTTGTCGTGGACTTCAACTGGAAACACCATATATTTT. Translated: CASSLSWTSTGNTIYF. This sequence joins TRBV7-2 and TRBJ1-3, with D uncertain. Looked up from germline, CDR1 is SGHTA and CDR2 is FQGNSA. CDR3 length: 16 residues. V gave up 3 bases and J gave up 2 bases, with 14 bases separating them.

The genes are TRBV5-4 and TRBJ1-4; a possible D gene is TRBD1 (5 bases). Per germline, CDR1 SGHNT and CDR2 YYREEE (reference sequence). V dropped 4 bases and J dropped 6 bases, with 16 bases sitting between them. The CDR3 sequence is 15 residues long. For the CDR3, the DNA is TGTGCCAGCAGCCCAGCAGGCGGGGGTGATGAAAAACTGTTTTTT. It is translated as CASSPAGGGDEKLFF.

Worth noting for this clone: The same CDR3 also results from other DNA sequences found in this sample. This chain links TRBV6-2 or TRBV6-3 with TRBJ1-1; 11 positions match TRBD1. Germline V CDR1 and CDR2: MNHEY, SVGEGT. The CDR3 is 14 residues long. J lost 3 bases, V lost 6 bases, and 3 bases had no gene match. CDR3 loop: CASSPGQGDTEAFF. In nucleotides, the CDR3 is TGTGCCAGCAGCCCGGGACAGGGGGACACTGAAGCTTTCTTT.

The rearrangement uses TRBV5-4 and TRBJ1-2, with D uncertain. The CDR3 is 14 residues long. Germline CDR1 and CDR2: SGHNT and YYREEE (reference sequence). The V end lost 4 bases, the J end lost 4 bases, and 14 bases lay between the germline ends. Here the CDR3 DNA reads TGTGCCAGCAGCCACCCGAGCCGTAGCTATGGCTACACCTTC. This encodes CASSHPSRSYGYTF.

The genes are TRBV6-6 and TRBJ1-1; unclear D gene. The CDR3 extends over 14 amino acids. V gave up 4 bases and J gave up 1 base, with 10 bases separating them. CDR1 is MNHNY, CDR2 SVGAGI, per germline (reference sequence). CDR3 nucleotide sequence: TGTGCCAGCAGTTCTCCGACCGGGAACACTGAAGCTTTCTTT. Encoded protein: CASSSPTGNTEAFF.

The V gene is TRBV7-8, the J gene TRBJ1-1; the match to TRBD1 covers 12 bases. V lost 1 base to trimming and J lost 10 bases; unmatched junction nucleotides: 10. This CDR3 spans 16 amino acids. Germline loops: CDR1 SGHVS, CDR2 FQNEAQ. The CDR3, as DNA: TGTGCCAGCAGCTTAGACTGGGGACAGGGGGCGCTTGGAGCTTTCTTT. The encoded protein is CASSLDWGQGALGAFF. The complete variable domain, with remaining parts taken from reference TRBV7-8 and TRBJ1-1, reads GAGVSQSPRYKVAKRGQDVALRCDPISGHVSLFWYQQALGQGPEFLTYFQNEAQLDKSGLPSDRFFAERPEGSVSTLKIQRTQQEDSAVYLCASSLDWGQGALGAFFGQGTRLTVV.

The CDR3, as DNA: TGTGCCAGCCCACCCAGGGGGAAGGGCACCGGGGAGCTGTTTTTT. Its translation is CASPPRGKGTGELFF. V and J are TRBV21-1 and TRBJ2-2; the D call of TRBD1 is as the table states it, not checked on the DNA. TRBV21-1 is a recognized pseudogene. This CDR3 has 15 residues.

DNA for the CDR3: TGTGCCAGCAGCGCTAGGGGCGGGAGAGAGACCCAGTACTTC. As protein: CASSARGGRETQYF. The chain has TRBV7-9 and TRBJ2-5, with 7 bases aligning to TRBD2. This CDR3 is 14 amino acids long. In germline, CDR1 is SEHNR, CDR2 FQNEAQ (reference sequence). V shed 5 bases, J shed 4 bases, and the junction held 7 bases outside the gene matches.

The V and J genes are TRBV7-9 and TRBJ2-5, with D unresolved. The V gene lost 4 bases and the J gene lost 5 bases, with 8 bases spanning the gap. Germline lookup yields CDR1 SEHNR and CDR2 FQNEAQ (reference sequence). The CDR3 contains 12 residues. The CDR3 DNA follows: TGTGCCAGCAGCTCCACCCGCGAGACCCAGTACTTC. This gives the protein CASSSTRETQYF.

The chain couples TRBV16 to TRBJ1-2; D is ambiguous. The CDR3 runs to 15 residues. Germline V lookup: CDR1 KGHSY, CDR2 FQNENV. The V end was cut by 4 bases, the J end by 0 bases, with 12 bases between. The CDR3 loop reads CASSPEGIANYGYTF. The CDR3 region has the DNA TGTGCCAGCAGCCCCGAGGGCATAGCTAACTATGGCTACACCTTC.

The rearrangement uses TRBV2 and TRBJ1-2; 10 nucleotides agree with TRBD1. Germline trimming cut 3 bases from V and 7 bases from J; bases unmatched to any gene: 11. CDR1 and CDR2 from the germline V gene are SNHLY and FYNNEI. There are 16 residues in the CDR3. DNA of the CDR3: TGTGCCAGCAGTGACCAGAGGGGGACAGGGGTCGCTGGCTACACCTTC. Its translation: CASSDQRGTGVAGYTF. Full variable domain (remainder filled in from reference TRBV2 and TRBJ1-2): EPEVTQTPSHQVTQMGQEVILRCVPISNHLYFYWYRQILGQKVEFLVSFYNNEISEKSEIFDDQFSVERPDGSNFTLKIRSTKLEDSAMYFCASSDQRGTGVAGYTFGSGTRLTVV.

The rearrangement joins TRBV19 to TRBJ2-2; the D call may be TRBD1 or TRBD2 (5 bases each). Trimming stripped 6 bases from V and 4 bases from J, with 15 bases between. CDR1 is LNHDA and CDR2 is SQIVND in the germline V gene (reference sequence). CDR3 size: 15 residues. CDR3 in DNA: TGTGCCAGTAGGAGAGGGGCGCGCGGCACCGGGGAGCTGTTTTTT. Translated: CASRRGARGTGELFF. The full variable domain, in which reference TRBV19 and TRBJ2-2 provide the parts outside the CDR3, is DGGITQSPKYLFRKEGQNVTLSCEQNLNHDAMYWYRQDPGQGLRLIYYSQIVNDFQKGDIAEGYSVSREKKESFPLTVTSAQKNPTAFYLCASRRGARGTGELFFGEGSRLTVL.